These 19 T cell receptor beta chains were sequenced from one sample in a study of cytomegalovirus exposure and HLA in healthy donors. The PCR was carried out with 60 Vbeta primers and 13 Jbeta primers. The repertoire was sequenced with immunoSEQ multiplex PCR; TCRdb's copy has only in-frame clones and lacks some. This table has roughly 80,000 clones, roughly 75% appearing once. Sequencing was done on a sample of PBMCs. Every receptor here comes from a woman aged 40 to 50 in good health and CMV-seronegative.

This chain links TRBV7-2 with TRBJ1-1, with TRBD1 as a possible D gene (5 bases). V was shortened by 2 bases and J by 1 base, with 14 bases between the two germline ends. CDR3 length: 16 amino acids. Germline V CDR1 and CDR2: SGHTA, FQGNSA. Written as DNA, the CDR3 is TGTGCCAGCAGCTTAAATTTAGGGGTTCCGAACACTGAAGCTTTCTTT. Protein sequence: CASSLNLGVPNTEAFF.

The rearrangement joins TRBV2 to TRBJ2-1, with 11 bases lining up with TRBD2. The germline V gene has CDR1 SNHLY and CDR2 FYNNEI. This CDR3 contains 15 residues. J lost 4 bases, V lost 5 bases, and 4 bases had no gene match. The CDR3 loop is CASSRLAGGYNEQFF. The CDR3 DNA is TGTGCCAGCAGTCGTCTAGCGGGGGGATACAATGAGCAGTTCTTC.

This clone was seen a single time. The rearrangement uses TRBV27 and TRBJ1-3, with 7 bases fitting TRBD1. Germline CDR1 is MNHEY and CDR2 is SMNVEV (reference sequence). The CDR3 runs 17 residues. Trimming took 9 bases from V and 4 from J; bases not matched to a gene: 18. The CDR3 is CASRGQSNSQRGNTIYF. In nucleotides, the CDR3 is TGTGCCAGTCGGGGACAGTCTAATTCCCAGAGGGGAAACACCATATATTTT.

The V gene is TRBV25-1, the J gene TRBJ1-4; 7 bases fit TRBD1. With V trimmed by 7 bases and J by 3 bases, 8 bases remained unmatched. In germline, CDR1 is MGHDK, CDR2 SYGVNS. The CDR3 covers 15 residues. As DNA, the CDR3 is TGTGCCAGCACCCGGGGAGACAGGGCTAATGAAAAACTGTTTTTT. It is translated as CASTRGDRANEKLFF.

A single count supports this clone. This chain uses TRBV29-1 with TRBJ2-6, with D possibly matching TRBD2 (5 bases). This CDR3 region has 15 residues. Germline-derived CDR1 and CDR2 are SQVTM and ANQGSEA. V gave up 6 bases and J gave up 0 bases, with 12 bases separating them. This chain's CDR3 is CSVGRGTSGANVLTF. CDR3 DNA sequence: TGCAGCGTCGGACGGGGAACCTCTGGGGCCAACGTCCTGACTTTC. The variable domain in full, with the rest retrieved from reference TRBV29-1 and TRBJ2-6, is SAVISQKPSRDICQRGTSLTIQCQVDSQVTMMFWYRQQPGQSLTLIATANQGSEATYESGFVIDKFPISRPNLTFSTLTVSNMSPEDSSIYLCSVGRGTSGANVLTFGAGSRLTVL.

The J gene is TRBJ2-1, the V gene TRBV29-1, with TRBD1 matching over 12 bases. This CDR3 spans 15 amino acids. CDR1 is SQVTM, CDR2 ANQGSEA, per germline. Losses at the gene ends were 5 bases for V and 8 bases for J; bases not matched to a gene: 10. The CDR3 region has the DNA TGCAGCGTTCATCCACCGGGACAGGGGGCATATGAGCAGTTCTTC. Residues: CSVHPPGQGAYEQFF.

Here the CDR3 reads CASSTGTGRRETQYF. CDR3 DNA: TGTGCCAGTAGTACGGGGACAGGGAGGAGGGAGACCCAGTACTTC. The rearrangement uses TRBV19 and TRBJ2-5; TRBD1 agrees at 9 bases. From germline, CDR1 is LNHDA and CDR2 SQIVND (reference sequence). The ends lost 4 bases at V and 5 bases at J; junction bases unmatched: 8. The CDR3 spans 15 residues. The complete variable domain, with remaining parts taken from reference TRBV19 and TRBJ2-5, reads DGGITQSPKYLFRKEGQNVTLSCEQNLNHDAMYWYRQDPGQGLRLIYYSQIVNDFQKGDIAEGYSVSREKKESFPLTVTSAQKNPTAFYLCASSTGTGRRETQYFGPGTRLLVL.

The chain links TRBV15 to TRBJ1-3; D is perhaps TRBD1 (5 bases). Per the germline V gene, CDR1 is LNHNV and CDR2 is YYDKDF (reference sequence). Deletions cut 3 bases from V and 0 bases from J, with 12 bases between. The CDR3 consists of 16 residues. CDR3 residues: CATSSVLRGSGNTIYF. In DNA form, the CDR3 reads TGTGCCACCAGCAGTGTACTAAGGGGCTCTGGAAACACCATATATTTT. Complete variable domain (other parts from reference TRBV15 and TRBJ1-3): DAMVIQNPRYQVTQFGKPVTLSCSQTLNHNVMYWYQQKSSQAPKLLFHYYDKDFNNEADTPDNFQSRRPNTSFCFLDIRSPGLGDTAMYLCATSSVLRGSGNTIYFGEGSWLTVV.

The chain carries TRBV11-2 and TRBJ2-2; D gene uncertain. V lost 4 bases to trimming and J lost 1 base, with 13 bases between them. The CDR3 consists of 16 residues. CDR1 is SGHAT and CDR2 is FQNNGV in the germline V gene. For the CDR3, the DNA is TGTGCCAGCAGCTCAGGAACATTCTTGAACACCGGGGAGCTGTTTTTT. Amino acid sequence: CASSSGTFLNTGELFF.

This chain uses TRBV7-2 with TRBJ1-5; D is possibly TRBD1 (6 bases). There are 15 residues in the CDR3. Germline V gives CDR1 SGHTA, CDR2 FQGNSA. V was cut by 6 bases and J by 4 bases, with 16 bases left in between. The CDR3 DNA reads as TGTGCCAGCAGATTGCACGGACAGAGTAATCAGCCCCAGCATTTT. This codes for CASRLHGQSNQPQHF.

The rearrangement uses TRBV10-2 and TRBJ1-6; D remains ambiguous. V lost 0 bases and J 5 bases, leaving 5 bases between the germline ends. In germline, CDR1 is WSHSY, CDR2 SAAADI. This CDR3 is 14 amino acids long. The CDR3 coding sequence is TGCGCCAGCAGTGAGTCCGGGAATAATTCACCCCTCCACTTT. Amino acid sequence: CASSESGNNSPLHF.

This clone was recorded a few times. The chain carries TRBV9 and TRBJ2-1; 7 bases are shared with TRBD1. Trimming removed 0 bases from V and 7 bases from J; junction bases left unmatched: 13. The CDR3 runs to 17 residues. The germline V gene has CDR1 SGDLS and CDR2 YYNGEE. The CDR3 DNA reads TGTGCCAGCAGCGTAGCTCAGGGGGTAACCCCGGGTAATGAGCAGTTCTTC. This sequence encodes CASSVAQGVTPGNEQFF.

The chain's CDR3 is CASSGGQGAAEAFF. The DNA of the CDR3 is TGTGCCAGCAGTGGAGGACAGGGGGCGGCTGAAGCTTTCTTT. The chain is built from TRBV6-1 and TRBJ1-1; 11 nucleotides match TRBD1. The CDR3 has 14 amino acids. Trimming cost V 4 bases and J 6 bases; bases outside gene matches: 4. Germline lookup yields CDR1 MNHNS and CDR2 SASEGT.

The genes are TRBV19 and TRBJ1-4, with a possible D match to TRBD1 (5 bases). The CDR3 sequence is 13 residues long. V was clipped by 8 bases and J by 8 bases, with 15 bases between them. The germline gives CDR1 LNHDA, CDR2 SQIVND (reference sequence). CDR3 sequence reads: CASVFQGGEKLFF. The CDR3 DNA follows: TGTGCCAGTGTTTTTCAGGGCGGAGAAAAACTGTTTTTT.

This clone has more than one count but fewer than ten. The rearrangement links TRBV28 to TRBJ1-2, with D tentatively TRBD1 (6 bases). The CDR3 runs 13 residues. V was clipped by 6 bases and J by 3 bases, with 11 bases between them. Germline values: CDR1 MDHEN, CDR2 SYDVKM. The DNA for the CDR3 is TGTGCCAGCAGGGACAGTGTTCACTATGGCTACACCTTC. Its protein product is CASRDSVHYGYTF.

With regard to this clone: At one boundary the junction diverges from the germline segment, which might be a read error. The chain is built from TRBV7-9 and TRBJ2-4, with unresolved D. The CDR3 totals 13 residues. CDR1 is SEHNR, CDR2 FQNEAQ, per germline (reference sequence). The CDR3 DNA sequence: TGTTCCAGCAGCTCCCGGGCCAAAAACATTCAGTACTTC. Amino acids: CSSSSRAKNIQYF.

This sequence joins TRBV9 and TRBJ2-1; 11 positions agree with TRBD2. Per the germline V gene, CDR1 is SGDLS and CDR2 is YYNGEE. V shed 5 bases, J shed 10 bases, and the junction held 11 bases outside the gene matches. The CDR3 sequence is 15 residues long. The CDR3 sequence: CASSIELAGAPEQFF. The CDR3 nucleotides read TGTGCCAGCAGTATAGAACTAGCGGGAGCCCCCGAGCAGTTCTTC.

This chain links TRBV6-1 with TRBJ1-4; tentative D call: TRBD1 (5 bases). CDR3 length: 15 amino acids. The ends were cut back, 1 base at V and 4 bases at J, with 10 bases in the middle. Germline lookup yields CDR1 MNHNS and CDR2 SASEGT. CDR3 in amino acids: CASSEEVGGNEKLFF. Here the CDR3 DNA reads TGTGCCAGCAGTGAAGAGGTCGGGGGTAATGAAAAACTGTTTTTT.

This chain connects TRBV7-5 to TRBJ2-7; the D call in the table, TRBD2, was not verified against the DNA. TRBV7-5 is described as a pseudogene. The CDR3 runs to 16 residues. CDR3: CARNSSPSGDSYEQYF. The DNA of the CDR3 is TGTGCCAGAAACTCGTCCCCTAGCGGGGACTCCTACGAGCAGTACTTC.